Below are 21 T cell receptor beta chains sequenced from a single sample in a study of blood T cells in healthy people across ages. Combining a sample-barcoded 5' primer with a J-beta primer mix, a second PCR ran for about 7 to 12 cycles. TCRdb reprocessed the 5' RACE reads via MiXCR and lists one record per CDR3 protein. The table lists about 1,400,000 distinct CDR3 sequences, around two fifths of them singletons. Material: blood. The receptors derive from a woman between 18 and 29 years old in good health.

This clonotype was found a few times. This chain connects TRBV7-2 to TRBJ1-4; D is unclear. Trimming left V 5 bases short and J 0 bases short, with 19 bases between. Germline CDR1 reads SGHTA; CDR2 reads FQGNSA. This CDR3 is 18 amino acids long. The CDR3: CASSPNGPSLTTNEKLFF. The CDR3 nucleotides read TGTGCCAGCAGCCCTAACGGTCCAAGTCTAACAACTAATGAAAAACTGTTTTTT.

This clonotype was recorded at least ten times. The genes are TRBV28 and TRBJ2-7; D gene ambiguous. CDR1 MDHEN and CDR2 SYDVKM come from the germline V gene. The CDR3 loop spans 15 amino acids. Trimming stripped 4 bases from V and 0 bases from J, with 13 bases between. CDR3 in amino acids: CASSSTGDTSYEQYF. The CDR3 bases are TGTGCCAGCAGTTCCACTGGCGACACCTCCTACGAGCAGTACTTC.

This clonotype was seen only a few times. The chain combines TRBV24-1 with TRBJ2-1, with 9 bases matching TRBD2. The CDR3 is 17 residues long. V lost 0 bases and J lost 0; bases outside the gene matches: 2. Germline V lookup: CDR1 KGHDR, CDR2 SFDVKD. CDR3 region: CATSDLSSGDSYNEQFF. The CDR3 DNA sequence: TGTGCCACCAGTGATTTGTCTAGCGGGGACTCCTACAATGAGCAGTTCTTC.

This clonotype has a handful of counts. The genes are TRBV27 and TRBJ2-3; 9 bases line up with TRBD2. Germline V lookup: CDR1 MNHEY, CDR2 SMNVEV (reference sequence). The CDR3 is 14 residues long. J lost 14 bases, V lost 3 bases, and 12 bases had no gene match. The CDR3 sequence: CASSFGLAGPSLYF. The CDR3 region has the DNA TGTGCCAGCAGTTTTGGGCTAGCGGGGCCCTCCCTGTATTTT.

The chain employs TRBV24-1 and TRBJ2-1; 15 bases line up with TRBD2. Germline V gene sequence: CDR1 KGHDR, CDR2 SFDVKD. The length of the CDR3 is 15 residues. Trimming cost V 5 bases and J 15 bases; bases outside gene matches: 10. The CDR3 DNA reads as TGTGCCACCAGTGTACCGGGACTAGCGGGAGGAAATCTGTTCTTC. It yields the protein CATSVPGLAGGNLFF.

The CDR3 protein is CASSFDGGDRDNQPQHF. The CDR3 DNA is TGTGCCAGCAGCTTTGATGGGGGGGACAGGGACAATCAGCCCCAGCATTTT. The chain joins TRBV7-9 to TRBJ1-5, with 9 bases lining up with TRBD1. The CDR3 has 17 amino acids. Germline loops: CDR1 SEHNR, CDR2 FQNEAQ (reference sequence). J lost 3 bases, V lost 3 bases, and 9 bases had no gene match.

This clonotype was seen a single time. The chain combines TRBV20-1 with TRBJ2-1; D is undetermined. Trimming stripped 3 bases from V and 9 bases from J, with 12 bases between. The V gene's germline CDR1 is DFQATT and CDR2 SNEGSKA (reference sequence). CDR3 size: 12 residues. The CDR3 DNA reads TGCAGTGCTAGCCCCGGCGGCATTGAGCAGTTCTTC. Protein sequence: CSASPGGIEQFF.

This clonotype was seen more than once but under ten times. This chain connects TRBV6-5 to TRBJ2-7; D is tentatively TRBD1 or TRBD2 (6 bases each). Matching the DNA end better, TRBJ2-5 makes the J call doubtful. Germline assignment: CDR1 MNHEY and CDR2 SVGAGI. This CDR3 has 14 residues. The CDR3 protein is CASSFMGGKKTQYF. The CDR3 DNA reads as TGTGCCAGCAGTTTTATGGGGGGCAAGAAGACCCAGTACTTC.

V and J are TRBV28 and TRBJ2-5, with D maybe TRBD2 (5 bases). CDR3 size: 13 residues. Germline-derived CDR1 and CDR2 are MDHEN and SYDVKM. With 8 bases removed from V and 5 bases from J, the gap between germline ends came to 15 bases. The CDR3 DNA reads TGTGCCAGCTCCACCCAAGCGGTGGAGACCCAGTACTTC. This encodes CASSTQAVETQYF.

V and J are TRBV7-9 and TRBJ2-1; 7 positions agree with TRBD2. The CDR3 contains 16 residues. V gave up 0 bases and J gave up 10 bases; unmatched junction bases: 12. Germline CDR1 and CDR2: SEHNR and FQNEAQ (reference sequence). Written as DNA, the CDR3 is TGTGCCAGCAGCTTAGCGACGGGGGAGGGCCTTGGCGAGCAGTTCTTC. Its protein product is CASSLATGEGLGEQFF.

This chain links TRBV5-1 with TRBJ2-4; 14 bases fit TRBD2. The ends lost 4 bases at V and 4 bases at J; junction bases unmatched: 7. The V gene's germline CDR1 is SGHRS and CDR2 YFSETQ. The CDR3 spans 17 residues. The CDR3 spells CASSPGTSGRGKNIQYF. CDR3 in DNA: TGCGCCAGCAGCCCCGGGACTAGCGGGAGAGGGAAAAACATTCAGTACTTC.

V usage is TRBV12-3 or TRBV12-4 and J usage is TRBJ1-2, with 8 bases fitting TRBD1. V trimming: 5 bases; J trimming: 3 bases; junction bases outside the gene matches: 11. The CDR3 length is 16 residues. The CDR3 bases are TGTGCCAGCAGTCCCGGACAGGGTAGATCAGACTATGGCTACACCTTC. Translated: CASSPGQGRSDYGYTF.

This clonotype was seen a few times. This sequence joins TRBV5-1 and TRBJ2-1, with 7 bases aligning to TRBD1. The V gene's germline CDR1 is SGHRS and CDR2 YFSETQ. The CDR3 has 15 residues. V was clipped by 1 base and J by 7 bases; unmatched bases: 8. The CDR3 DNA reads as TGCGCCAGCAGCTTGTTTGGGACAGACTCTAATGAGCAGTTCTTC. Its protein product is CASSLFGTDSNEQFF.

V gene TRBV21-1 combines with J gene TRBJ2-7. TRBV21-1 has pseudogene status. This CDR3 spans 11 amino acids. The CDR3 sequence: CASIGNYEQYF. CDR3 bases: TGTGCCAGCATAGGGAACTACGAGCAGTACTTC.

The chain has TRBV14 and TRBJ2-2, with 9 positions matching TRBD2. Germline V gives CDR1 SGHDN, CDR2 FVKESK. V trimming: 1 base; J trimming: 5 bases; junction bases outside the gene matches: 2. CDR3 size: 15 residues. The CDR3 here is CASSQVTSGTGELFF. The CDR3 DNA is TGTGCCAGCAGCCAAGTGACTAGCGGAACCGGGGAGCTGTTTTTT.

The CDR3 sequence is CASSPGAQGSYEQYF. The CDR3 DNA reads as TGTGCCAGCTCCCCAGGGGCCCAGGGGAGCTACGAGCAGTACTTC. V gene TRBV18 combines with J gene TRBJ2-5; maybe TRBD1 (6 bases). The J call is doubtful: the DNA matches TRBJ2-7 better. The CDR3 length is 15 residues. CDR1 and CDR2 from the germline V gene are KGHSH and LQKENI.

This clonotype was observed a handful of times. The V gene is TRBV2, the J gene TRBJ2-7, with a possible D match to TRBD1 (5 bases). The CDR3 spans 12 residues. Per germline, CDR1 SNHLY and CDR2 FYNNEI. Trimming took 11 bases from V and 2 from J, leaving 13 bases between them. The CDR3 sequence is CAGLGPAYEQYF. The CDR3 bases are TGTGCCGGGTTGGGGCCCGCCTACGAGCAGTACTTC.

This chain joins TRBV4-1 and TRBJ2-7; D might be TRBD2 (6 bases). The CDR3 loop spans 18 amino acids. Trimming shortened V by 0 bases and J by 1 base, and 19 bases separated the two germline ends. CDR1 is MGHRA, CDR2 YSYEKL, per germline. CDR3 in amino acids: CASSQDPPMAGLSYEQYF. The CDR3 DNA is TGCGCCAGCAGCCAAGATCCCCCGATGGCGGGGTTATCCTACGAGCAGTACTTC.

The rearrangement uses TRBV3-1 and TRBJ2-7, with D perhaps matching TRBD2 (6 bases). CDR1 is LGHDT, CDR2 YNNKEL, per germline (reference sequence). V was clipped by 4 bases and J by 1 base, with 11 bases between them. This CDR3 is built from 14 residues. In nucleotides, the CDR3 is TGTGCCAGCAGCCCGGGAGCGGTTTCCTACGAGCAGTACTTC. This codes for CASSPGAVSYEQYF.

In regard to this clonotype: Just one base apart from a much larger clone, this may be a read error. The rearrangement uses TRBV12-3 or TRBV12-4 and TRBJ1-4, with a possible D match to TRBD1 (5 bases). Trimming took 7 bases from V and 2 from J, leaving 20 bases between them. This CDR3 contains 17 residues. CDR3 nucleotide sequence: TGTGCCAGCAAAGAGGTGCGCGGGGCGGTGACTAATGAAAAACTGTTTTTT. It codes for CASKEVRGAVTNEKLFF.

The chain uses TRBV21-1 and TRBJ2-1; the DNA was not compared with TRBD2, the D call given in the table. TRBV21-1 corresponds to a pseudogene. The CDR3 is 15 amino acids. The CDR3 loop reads CASSKAAGGYNEQFF. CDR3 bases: TGTGCCAGCAGCAAAGCCGCGGGGGGATACAATGAGCAGTTCTTC.